The present T cell receptor beta chain was sequenced within a study of T cell responses to AZD1222 COVID-19 vaccine. V was trimmed by 2 bases and J by 3 bases, leaving 10 bases between them. The CDR3 is made up of 15 amino acids. The germline gives CDR1 MGHDK, CDR2 SYGVNS. Study-wide results and caveats: Clonal diversity was possibly underestimated, and the donors were mostly white British, with more females. Regions left unmutated in variants are reportedly the target of nearly half of spike-specific TCRs. Baseline antibody screening turned up just a handful of seropositive AZD1222 recipients. Spike-specific TCR breadth rose after two AZD1222 doses, and depth rose as well.

Assay used: immunoSEQ multiplex PCR; TCRdb lists only in-frame clones, some missing. The sample lists approximately 77,000 clones, 90% to 95% occurring once. Note on this clone: Its specificity is not known.

This specimen consisted of peripheral blood, obtained on day 0 of MenACWY control vaccination. The receptor's source is an adult in good health. V and J are TRBV25-1 and TRBJ1-4; D unresolved. The DNA of the CDR3 is TGTGCCAGCAGTGAAGGTGGCAGGCCTAATGAAAAACTGTTTTTT. It yields the protein CASSEGGRPNEKLFF.